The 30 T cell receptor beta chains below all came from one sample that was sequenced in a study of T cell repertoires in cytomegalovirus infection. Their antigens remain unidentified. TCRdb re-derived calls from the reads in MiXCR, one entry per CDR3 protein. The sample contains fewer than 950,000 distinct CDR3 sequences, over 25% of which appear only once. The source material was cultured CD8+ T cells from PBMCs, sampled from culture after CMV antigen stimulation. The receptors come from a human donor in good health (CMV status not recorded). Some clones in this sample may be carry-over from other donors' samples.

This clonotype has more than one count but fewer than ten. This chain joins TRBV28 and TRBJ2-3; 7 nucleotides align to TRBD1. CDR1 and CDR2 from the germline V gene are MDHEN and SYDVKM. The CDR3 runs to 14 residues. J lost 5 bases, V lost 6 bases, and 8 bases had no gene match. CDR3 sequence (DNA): TGTGCCAGCAGCCCAGACAGGGCGGTAGATACGCAGTATTTT. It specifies CASSPDRAVDTQYF.

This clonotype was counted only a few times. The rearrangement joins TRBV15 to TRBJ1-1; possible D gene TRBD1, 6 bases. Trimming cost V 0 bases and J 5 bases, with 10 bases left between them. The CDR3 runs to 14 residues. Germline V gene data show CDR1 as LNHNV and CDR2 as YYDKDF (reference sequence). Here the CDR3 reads CATSRDLGATEAFF. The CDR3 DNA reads TGTGCCACCAGCAGAGATCTGGGGGCGACTGAAGCTTTCTTT.

For the CDR3, the DNA is TGCAGTGCTAGAGGTCTAGGCGATCCTGAAGCTTTCTTT. As protein: CSARGLGDPEAFF. The J gene is TRBJ1-1, the V gene TRBV20-1; D call uncertain. In germline, CDR1 is DFQATT, CDR2 SNEGSKA (reference sequence). The V and J ends lost 1 base and 6 bases respectively, with 12 bases between them. The CDR3 runs to 13 residues.

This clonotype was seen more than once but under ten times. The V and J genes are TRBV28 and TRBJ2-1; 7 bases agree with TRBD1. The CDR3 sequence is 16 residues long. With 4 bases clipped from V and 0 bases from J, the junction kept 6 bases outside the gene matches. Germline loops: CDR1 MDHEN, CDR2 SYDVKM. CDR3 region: CASSSDRFDSYNEQFF. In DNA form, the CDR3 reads TGTGCCAGCAGTTCGGACAGGTTCGACTCCTACAATGAGCAGTTCTTC.

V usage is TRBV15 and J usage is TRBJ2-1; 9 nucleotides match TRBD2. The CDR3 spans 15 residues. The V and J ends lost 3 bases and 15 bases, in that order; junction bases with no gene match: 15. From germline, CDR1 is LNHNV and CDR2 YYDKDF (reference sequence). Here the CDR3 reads CATSRWGSGGPYLFF. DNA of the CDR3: TGTGCCACCAGCAGGTGGGGGAGCGGGGGGCCGTATTTGTTCTTC. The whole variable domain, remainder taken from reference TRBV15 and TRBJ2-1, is DAMVIQNPRYQVTQFGKPVTLSCSQTLNHNVMYWYQQKSSQAPKLLFHYYDKDFNNEADTPDNFQSRRPNTSFCFLDIRSPGLGDTAMYLCATSRWGSGGPYLFFGPGTRLTVL.

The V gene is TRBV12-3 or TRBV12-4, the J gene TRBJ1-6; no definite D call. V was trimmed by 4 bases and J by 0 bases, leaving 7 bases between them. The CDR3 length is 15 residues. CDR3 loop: CASSSASSYNSPLHF. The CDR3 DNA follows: TGTGCCAGCAGTTCAGCTAGCTCCTATAATTCACCCCTCCACTTT.

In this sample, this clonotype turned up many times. The CDR3, as DNA: TGTGCCAGCAGTTCTACAGGCTACAATCAGCCCCAGCATTTT. Residues: CASSSTGYNQPQHF. The chain joins TRBV7-9 to TRBJ1-5; a weak D match, TRBD1 (5 bases). V gave up 6 bases and J gave up 3 bases, with 12 bases separating them. The CDR3 spans 14 residues. CDR1 and CDR2 (germline): SEHNR, FQNEAQ (reference sequence).

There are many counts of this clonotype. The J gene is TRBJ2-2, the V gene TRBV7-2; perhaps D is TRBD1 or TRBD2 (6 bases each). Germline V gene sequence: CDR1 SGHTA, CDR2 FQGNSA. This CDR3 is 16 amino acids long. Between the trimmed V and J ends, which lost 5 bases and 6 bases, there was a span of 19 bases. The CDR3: CASSLRGDYVAGELFF. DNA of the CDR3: TGTGCCAGCAGCCTGAGGGGGGATTACGTCGCCGGGGAGCTGTTTTTT.

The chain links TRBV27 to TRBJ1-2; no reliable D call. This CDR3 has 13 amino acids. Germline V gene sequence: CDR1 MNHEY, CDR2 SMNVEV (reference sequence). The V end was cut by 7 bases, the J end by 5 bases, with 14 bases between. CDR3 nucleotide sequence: TGTGCCAGCAAACTGGGAGTAGGATATGGCTACACCTTC. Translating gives CASKLGVGYGYTF.

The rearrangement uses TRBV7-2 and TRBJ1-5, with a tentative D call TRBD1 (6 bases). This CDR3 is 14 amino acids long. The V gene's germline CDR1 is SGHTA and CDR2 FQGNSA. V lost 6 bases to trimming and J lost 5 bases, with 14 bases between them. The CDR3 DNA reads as TGTGCCAGCAGTTTACAGGGAAGGGATCAGCCCCAGCATTTT. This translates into CASSLQGRDQPQHF.

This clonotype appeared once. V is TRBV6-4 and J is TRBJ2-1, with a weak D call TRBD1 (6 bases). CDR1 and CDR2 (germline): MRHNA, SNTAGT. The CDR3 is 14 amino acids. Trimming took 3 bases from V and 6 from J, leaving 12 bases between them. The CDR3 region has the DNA TGTGCCAGCAGTGATTTAACAGGGAGCAATGAGCAGTTCTTC. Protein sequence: CASSDLTGSNEQFF.

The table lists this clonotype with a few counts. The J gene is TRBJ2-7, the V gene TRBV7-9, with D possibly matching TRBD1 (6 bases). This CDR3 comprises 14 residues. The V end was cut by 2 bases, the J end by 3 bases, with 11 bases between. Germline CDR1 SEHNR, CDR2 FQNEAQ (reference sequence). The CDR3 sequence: CASSLTVQGYEQYF. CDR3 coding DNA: TGTGCCAGCAGCTTAACCGTACAGGGCTACGAGCAGTACTTC.

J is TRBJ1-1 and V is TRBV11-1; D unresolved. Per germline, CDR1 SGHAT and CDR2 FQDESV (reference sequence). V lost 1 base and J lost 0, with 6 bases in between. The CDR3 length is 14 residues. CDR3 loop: CASSLDHLNTEAFF. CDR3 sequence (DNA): TGTGCCAGCAGCTTAGACCACTTGAACACTGAAGCTTTCTTT.

The CDR3 DNA reads TGTGCCACCAGTGACCCTCGATTGGGACACGGGGAGCTGTTTTTT. Amino acids: CATSDPRLGHGELFF. The chain has TRBV24-1 and TRBJ2-2, with D maybe TRBD1 (6 bases). This CDR3 comprises 15 residues. V was pared by 4 bases and J by 7 bases, with 15 bases between. Germline V CDR1 and CDR2: KGHDR, SFDVKD.

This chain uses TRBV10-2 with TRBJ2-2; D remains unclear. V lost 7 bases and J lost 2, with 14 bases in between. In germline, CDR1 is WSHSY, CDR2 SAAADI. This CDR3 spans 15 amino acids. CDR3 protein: CASTDETLNTGELFF. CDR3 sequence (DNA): TGCGCCAGCACCGACGAGACACTTAACACCGGGGAGCTGTTTTTT.

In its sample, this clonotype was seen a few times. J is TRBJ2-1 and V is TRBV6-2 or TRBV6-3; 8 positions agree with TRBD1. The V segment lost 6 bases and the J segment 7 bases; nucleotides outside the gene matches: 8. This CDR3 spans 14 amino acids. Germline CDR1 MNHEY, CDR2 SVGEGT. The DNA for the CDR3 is TGTGCCAGCAGAAATTTAACAGGGGGAAATGAGCAGTTCTTC. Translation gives CASRNLTGGNEQFF.

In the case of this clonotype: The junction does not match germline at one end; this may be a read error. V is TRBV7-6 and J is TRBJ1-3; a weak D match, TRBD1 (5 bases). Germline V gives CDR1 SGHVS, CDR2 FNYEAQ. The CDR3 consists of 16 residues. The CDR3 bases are TGTGCCATCAGCTTAGTACGGCGGGGGGCTGGAAACACCATATATTTT. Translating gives CAISLVRRGAGNTIYF.

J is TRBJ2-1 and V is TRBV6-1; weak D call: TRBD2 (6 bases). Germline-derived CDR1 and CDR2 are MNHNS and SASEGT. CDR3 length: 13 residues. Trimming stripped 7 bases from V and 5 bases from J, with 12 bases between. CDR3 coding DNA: TGTGCCAGCACCCTGAGACTAGACAATGAGCAGTTCTTC. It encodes CASTLRLDNEQFF.

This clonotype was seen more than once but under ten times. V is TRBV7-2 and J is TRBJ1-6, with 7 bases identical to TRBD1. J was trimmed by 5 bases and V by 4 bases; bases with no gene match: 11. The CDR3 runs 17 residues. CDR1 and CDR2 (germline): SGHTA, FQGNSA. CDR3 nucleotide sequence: TGTGCCAGCAGCTCCCCCCTAGGACAGGACCATAATTCACCCCTCCACTTT. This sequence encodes CASSSPLGQDHNSPLHF.

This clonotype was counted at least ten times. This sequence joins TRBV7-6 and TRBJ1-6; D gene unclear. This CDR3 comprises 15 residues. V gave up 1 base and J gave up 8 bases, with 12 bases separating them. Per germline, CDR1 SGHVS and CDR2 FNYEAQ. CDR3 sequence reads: CASSLEWRRDSPLHF. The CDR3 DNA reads TGTGCCAGCAGCTTAGAATGGAGGCGGGATTCACCCCTCCACTTT. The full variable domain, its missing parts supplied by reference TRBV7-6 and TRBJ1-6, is GAGVSQSPRYKVTKRGQDVALRCDPISGHVSLYWYRQALGQGPEFLTYFNYEAQQDKSGLPNDRFSAERPEGSISTLTIQRTEQRDSAMYRCASSLEWRRDSPLHFGNGTRLTVT.

CDR3 sequence: CASSLGLGIYGYTF. The CDR3 DNA reads as TGTGCCAGCAGCTTGGGATTAGGGATCTATGGCTACACCTTC. The gene calls are TRBV5-6 and TRBJ1-2; no firm D call. V was trimmed by 0 bases and J by 4 bases, leaving 10 bases between them. Germline lookup yields CDR1 SGHDT and CDR2 YYEEEE. This CDR3 has 14 residues.

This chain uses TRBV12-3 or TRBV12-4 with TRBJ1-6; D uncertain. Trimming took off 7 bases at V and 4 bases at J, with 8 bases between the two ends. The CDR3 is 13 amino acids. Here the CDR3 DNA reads TGTGCCAGCACCAAGCGATATAATTCACCCCTCCACTTT. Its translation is CASTKRYNSPLHF.

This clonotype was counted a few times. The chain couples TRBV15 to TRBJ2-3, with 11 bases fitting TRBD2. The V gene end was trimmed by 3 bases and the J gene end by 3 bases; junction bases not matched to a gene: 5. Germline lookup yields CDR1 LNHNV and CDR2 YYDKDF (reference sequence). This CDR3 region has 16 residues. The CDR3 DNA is TGTGCCACCAGCAGTACTATAGCGGGGGGGACAGATACGCAGTATTTT. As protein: CATSSTIAGGTDTQYF.

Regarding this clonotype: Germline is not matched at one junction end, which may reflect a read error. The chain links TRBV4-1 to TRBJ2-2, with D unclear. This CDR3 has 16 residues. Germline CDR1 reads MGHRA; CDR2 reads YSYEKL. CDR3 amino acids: CASSQDQPANTGELFF. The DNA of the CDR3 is TGTGCCAGCAGCCAAGATCAGCCAGCGAACACCGGGGAGCTGTTTTTT.

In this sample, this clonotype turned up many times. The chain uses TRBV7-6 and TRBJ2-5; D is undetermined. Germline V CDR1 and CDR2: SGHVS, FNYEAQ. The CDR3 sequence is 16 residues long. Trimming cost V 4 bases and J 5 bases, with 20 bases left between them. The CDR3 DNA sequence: TGTGCCAGCAGCTACAGCATTACCTGGATTGGGGAGACCCAGTACTTC. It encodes CASSYSITWIGETQYF. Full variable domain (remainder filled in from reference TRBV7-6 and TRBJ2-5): GAGVSQSPRYKVTKRGQDVALRCDPISGHVSLYWYRQALGQGPEFLTYFNYEAQQDKSGLPNDRFSAERPEGSISTLTIQRTEQRDSAMYRCASSYSITWIGETQYFGPGTRLLVL.

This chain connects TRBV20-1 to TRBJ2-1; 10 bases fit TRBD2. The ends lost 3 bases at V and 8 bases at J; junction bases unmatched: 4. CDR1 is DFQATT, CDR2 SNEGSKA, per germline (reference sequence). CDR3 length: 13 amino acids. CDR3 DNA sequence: TGCAGTGCTAGGGGACTAGCGACCGATGAGCAGTTCTTC. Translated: CSARGLATDEQFF.

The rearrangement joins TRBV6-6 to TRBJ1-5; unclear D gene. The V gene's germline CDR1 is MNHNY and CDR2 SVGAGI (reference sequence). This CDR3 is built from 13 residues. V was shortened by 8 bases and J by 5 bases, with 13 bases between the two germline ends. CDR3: CASSHGTDQPQHF. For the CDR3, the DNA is TGTGCCAGCTCCCATGGCACTGATCAGCCCCAGCATTTT.

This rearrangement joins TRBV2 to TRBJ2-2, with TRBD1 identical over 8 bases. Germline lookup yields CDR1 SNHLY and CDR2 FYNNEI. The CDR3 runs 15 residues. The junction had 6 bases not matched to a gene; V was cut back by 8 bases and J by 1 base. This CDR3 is CASPRDRLNTGELFF. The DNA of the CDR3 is TGTGCCAGCCCCCGGGACAGGCTGAACACCGGGGAGCTGTTTTTT.

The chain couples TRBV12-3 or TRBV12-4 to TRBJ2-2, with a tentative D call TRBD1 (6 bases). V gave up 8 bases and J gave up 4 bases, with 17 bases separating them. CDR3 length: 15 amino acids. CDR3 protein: CASEPGALGTGELFF. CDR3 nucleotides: TGTGCCAGCGAACCAGGGGCTTTGGGCACCGGGGAGCTGTTTTTT.

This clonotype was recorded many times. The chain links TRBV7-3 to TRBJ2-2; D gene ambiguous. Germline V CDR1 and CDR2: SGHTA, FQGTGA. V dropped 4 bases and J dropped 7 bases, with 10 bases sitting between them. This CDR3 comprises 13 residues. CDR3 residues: CASSSTLDGELFF. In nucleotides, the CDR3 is TGTGCCAGCAGCTCCACCTTAGACGGGGAGCTGTTTTTT.